This T cell receptor beta chain was identified in a study of blood T cell repertoires in COVID-19 (dated by TCRdb to 2018 to 2021). Study-wide context: Samples from collaborators originated in the United States, Italy and Spain and spanned both the acute and convalescent phases of COVID-19. The material from the prospective study consisted of cDNA or gDNA derived from T cells, B-cell-depleted T cells, or PBMCs. Deeply sampled blood TCRbeta repertoires from subjects exposed to, actively infected with, or recovered from COVID-19 were included in the dataset. The repertoires were made available in a free public database intended to serve as a resource for research on the immune response to SARS-CoV-2. Samples were obtained from the ongoing ImmuneRACE study (first 160 participants) and from some 1,200 subjects provided by 6 global collaborators. Nearly every sample came with metadata listing a de-identified subject ID, COVID-19 status, age in years and sex. HLA class I and class II types, where available, came from metadata supplied by the sample provider rather than from assay-based typing. General conclusions and limits of the study: The quantity of clinical and demographic metadata differed by source and by participant and was supplied without curation.

The collaborating institutions used their own protocols to collect whole blood in K2EDTA tubes. For TCRbeta analysis, collaborators shipped samples in one of three forms: frozen whole blood, isolated PBMCs, or DNA extracted from either of those sample types. Points on this clone: The specificity of this receptor is unknown. Base quality data are lacking; no much larger clone is found one base away.

TCRbeta CDR3 regions were amplified from genomic DNA using the immunoSEQ Assay, a bias-controlled multiplex PCR. On the authors' methods: Within the assay, amplification of reference gene primers was used to estimate how many nucleated cells each sample contained. To quantify the absolute abundance of each unique TCRbeta CDR3 rearrangement, sequence reads were collapsed and filtered. For each sample, productive Simpson clonality was calculated as the square root of Simpson's diversity index over productive rearrangements. In TCRdb, the immuneACCESS table is reduced to in-frame sequences with V and J assigned. These tables do not hold every clone; where another copy was compared, an unresolved V gene accounts for under half, and the others remain unexplained. Clone size and V and J calls were adopted from that table, with D and trimming inferred from the DNA. The sample data list more than 95,000 clones, and around nine tenths of these were observed just once. The leading ten clones occupy about a sixth of the sample.

The sample consisted of peripheral blood. The clonotype comes from a woman aged 80 or over in a cohort sampled during active COVID-19.

The nucleotide sequence reads as follows: TGTGCCAGTACCACAGGGGGCGCGGGACTGAATCAGCCCCAGCATTTT. The encoded protein is CASTTGGAGLNQPQHF. The chain couples TRBV19 to TRBJ1-5; 9 bases in the junction line up with TRBD1. Taken from the germline V gene (reference sequence), the CDR1 and CDR2 loops are LNHDA and SQIVND. V has 7 bases trimmed and J has 4 bases trimmed; junction bases matching no gene number 11. The cysteine opens and the phenylalanine closes a CDR3 of 16 amino acids. CDR3 DNA is the only sequence kept; it has 48 bases, read in frame from the first base.